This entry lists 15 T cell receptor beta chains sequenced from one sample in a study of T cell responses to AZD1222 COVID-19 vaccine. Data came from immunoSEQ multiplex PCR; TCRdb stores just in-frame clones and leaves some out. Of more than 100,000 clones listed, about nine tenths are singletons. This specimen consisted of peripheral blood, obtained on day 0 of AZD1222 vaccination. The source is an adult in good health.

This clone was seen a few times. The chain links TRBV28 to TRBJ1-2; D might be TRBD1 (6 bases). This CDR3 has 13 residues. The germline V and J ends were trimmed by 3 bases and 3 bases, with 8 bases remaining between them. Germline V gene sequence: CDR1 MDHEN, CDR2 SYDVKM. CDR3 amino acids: CASSFQGYYGYTF. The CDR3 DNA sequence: TGTGCCAGCAGTTTCCAGGGGTACTATGGCTACACCTTC.

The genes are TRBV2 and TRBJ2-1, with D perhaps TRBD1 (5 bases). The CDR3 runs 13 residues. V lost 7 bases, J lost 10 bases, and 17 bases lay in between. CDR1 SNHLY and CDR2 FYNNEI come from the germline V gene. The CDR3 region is CASTRVLGAEQFF. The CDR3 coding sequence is TGTGCCAGCACTCGGGTGCTTGGGGCAGAGCAGTTCTTC.

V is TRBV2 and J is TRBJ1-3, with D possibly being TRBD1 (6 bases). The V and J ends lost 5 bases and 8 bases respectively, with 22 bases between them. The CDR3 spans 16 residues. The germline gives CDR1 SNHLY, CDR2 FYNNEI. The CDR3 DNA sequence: TGTGCCAGCAGTCCTCTCACAGGGATTCATGGGGACACCATATATTTT. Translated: CASSPLTGIHGDTIYF.

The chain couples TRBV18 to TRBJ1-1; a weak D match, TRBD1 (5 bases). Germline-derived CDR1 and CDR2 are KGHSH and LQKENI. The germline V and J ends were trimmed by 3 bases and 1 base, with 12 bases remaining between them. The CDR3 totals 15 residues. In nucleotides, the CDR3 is TGTGCCAGCTCACCTCTCCCGACAGAGAACACTGAAGCTTTCTTT. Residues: CASSPLPTENTEAFF. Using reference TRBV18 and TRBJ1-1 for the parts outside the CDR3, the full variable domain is NAGVMQNPRHLVRRRGQEARLRCSPMKGHSHVYWYRQLPEEGLKFMVYLQKENIIDESGMPKERFSAEFPKEGPSILRIQQVVRGDSAAYFCASSPLPTENTEAFFGQGTRLTVV.

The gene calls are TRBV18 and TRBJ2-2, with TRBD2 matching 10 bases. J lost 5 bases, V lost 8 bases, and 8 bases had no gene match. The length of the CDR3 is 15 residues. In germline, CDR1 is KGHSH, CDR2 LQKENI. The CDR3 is CASATSGASTGELFF. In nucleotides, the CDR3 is TGTGCCAGCGCAACTAGCGGGGCATCTACCGGGGAGCTGTTTTTT.

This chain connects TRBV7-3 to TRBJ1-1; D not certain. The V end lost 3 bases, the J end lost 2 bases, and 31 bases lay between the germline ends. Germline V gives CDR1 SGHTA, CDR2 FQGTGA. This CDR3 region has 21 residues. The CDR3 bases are TGTGCCAGCAGCTTTCTACGAACCACGGGCCAAAAATTTACCCCAAACACTGAAGCTTTCTTT. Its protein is CASSFLRTTGQKFTPNTEAFF.

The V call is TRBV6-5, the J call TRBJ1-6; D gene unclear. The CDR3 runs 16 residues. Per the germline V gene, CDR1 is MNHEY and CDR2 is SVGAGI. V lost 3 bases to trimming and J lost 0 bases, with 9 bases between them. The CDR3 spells CASSYSPRSYNSPLHF. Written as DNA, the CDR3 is TGTGCCAGCAGTTATAGTCCACGCTCCTATAATTCACCCCTCCACTTT.

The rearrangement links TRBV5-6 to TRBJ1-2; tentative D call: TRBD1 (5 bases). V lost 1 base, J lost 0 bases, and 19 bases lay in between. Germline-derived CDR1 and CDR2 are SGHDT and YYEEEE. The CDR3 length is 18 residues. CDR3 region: CASSLRGREGQANYGYTF. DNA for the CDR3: TGTGCCAGCAGCTTGCGGGGCAGGGAGGGCCAAGCTAACTATGGCTACACCTTC. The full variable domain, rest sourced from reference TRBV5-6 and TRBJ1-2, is DAGVTQSPTHLIKTRGQQVTLRCSPKSGHDTVSWYQQALGQGPQFIFQYYEEEERQRGNFPDRFSGHQFPNYSSELNVNALLLGDSALYLCASSLRGREGQANYGYTFGSGTRLTVV.

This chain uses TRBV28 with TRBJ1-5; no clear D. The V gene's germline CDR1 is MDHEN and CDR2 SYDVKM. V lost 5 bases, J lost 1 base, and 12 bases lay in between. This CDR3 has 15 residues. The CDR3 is CASSPGRPSNQPQHF. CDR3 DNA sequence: TGTGCCAGCAGTCCAGGCAGACCGAGCAATCAGCCCCAGCATTTT.

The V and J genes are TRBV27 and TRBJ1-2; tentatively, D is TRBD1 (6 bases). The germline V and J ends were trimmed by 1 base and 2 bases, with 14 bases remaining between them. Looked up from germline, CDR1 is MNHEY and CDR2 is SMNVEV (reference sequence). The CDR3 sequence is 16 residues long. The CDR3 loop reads CASSLWPQGTNYGYTF. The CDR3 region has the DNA TGTGCCAGCAGTTTATGGCCACAGGGCACGAACTATGGCTACACCTTC.

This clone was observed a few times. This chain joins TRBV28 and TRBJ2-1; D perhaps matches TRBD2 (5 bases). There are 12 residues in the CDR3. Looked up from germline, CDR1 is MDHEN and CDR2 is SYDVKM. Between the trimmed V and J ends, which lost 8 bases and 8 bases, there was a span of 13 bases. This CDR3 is CASGQVRDEQFF. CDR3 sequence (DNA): TGTGCCAGCGGCCAGGTGAGGGATGAGCAGTTCTTC.

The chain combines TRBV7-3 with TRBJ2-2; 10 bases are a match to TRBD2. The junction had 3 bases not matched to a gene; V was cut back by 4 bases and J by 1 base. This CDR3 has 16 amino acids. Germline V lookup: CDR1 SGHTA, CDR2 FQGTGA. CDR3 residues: CASSSGTSVNTGELFF. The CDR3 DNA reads TGTGCCAGCAGCTCCGGGACTAGCGTGAACACCGGGGAGCTGTTTTTT.

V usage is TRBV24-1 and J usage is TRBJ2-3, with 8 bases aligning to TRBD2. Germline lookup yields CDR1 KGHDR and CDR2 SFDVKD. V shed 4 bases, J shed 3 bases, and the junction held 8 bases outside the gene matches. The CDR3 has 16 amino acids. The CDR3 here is CATSDPSAGGTDTQYF. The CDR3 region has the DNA TGTGCCACCAGTGACCCTTCTGCGGGAGGAACAGATACGCAGTATTTT.

In DNA, the CDR3 is TGCGCCAGCAGTCGGGGGGCCAGGGTGAACACTGAAGCTTTCTTT. This sequence encodes CASSRGARVNTEAFF. The chain combines TRBV10-2 with TRBJ1-1; perhaps TRBD1 as D (6 bases). V lost 5 bases to trimming and J lost 0 bases, with 13 bases between them. The germline CDR1 and CDR2 sequences are WSHSY and SAAADI. The length of the CDR3 is 15 residues.

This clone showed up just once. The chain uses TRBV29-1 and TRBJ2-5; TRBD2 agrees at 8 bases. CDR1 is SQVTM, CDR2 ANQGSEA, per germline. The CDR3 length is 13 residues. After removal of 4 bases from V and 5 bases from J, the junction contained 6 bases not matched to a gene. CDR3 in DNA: TGCAGCGTTGCCGGGAGGGCCAGGGAGACCCAGTACTTC. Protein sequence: CSVAGRARETQYF.